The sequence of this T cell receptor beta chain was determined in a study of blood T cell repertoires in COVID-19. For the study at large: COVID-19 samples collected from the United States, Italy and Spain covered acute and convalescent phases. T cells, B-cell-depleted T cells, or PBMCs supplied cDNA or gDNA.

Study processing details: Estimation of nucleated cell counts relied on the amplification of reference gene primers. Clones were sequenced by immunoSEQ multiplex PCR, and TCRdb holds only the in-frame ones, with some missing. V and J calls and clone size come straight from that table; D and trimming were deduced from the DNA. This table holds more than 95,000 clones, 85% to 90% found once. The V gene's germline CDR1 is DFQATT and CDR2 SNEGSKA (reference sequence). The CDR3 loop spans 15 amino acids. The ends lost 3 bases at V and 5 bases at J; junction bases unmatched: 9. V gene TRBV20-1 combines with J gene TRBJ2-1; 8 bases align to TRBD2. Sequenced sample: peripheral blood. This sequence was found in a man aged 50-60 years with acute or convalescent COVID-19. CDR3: CSASRSGSQNNEQFF. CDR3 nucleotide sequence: TGCAGTGCTAGTCGGAGCGGGAGCCAGAACAATGAGCAGTTCTTC.